This T cell receptor beta chain was retrieved from a study of T cell repertoires in cytomegalovirus infection. Whole-study context: Carrying CMV and the relevant HLA type showed in public TCR beta signatures.

A remark on this clonotype: Antigen: not known.

TCRdb reprocessed the reads via MiXCR and lists one record per CDR3 protein. The table lists about 20,000 distinct CDR3 sequences, 35% to 45% of them singletons, with just under 95% in the top ten. Material: CD8+ T cells from cultured PBMCs, obtained from culture after CMV antigen stimulation. This receptor was identified in a human donor in good health (CMV status not recorded). Some clones in this sample may be carry-over from other donors' samples.

In DNA form, the CDR3 reads TGTGCCAGCAGCTTAGCCAGGGCGGATTCACCCCTCCACTTT. Translating gives CASSLARADSPLHF. This chain joins TRBV7-2 and TRBJ1-6, with D perhaps TRBD1 (5 bases). CDR3 size: 14 residues. V was clipped by 0 bases and J by 8 bases, with 8 bases between them. The V gene's germline CDR1 is SGHTA and CDR2 FQGNSA. The full variable domain, completed using reference TRBV7-2 and TRBJ1-6, is GAGVSQSPSNKVTEKGKDVELRCDPISGHTALYWYRQSLGQGLEFLIYFQGNSAPDKSGLPSDRFSAERTGGSVSTLTIQRTQQEDSAVYLCASSLARADSPLHFGNGTRLTVT.